The TCR beta chain under discussion was sequenced for a study of blood T cell repertoires in COVID-19. The V and J ends lost 7 bases and 7 bases, in that order; junction bases with no gene match: 17. Germline values: CDR1 SGHTS, CDR2 YDEGEE. This CDR3 is built from 17 residues. Libraries were prepared by immunoSEQ multiplex PCR; TCRdb keeps only in-frame clonotypes and omits some of them. The profile shows 80,000 to 95,000 clones, around 87% of them singletons. The receptor was derived from a human donor in a cohort sampled during active COVID-19. Input material: peripheral blood. This chain joins TRBV5-8 and TRBJ1-4; 9 bases are shared with TRBD1. Here the CDR3 DNA reads TGTGCCAGCGCATGGGCGGGACAGGGTAGTGTACCTGAAAAACTGTTTTTT. It encodes CASAWAGQGSVPEKLFF.